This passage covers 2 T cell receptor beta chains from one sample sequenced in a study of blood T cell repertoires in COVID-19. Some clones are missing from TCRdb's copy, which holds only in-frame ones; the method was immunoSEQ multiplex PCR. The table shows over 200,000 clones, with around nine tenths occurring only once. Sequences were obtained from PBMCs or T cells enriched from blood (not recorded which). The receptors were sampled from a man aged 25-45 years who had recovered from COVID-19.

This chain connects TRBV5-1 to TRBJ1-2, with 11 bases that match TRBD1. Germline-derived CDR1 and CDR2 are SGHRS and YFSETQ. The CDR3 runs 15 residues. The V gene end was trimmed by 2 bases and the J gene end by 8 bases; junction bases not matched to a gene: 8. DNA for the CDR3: TGCGCCAGCAGCTTACAAGGGGGACAGGGGGACGGCTACACCTTC. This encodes CASSLQGGQGDGYTF.

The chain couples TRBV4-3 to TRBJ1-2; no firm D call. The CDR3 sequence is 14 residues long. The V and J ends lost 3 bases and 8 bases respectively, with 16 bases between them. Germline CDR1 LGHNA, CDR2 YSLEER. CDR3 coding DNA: TGCGCCAGCAGCCAGAGGGTCGCTCCCATGGGCTACACCTTC. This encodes CASSQRVAPMGYTF.